Presented here are 25 T cell receptor beta chains from one specimen sequenced in a study of cytomegalovirus exposure and HLA in healthy donors. Both 60 Vbeta primers and 13 Jbeta primers went into the PCR. TCRdb's copy holds only in-frame clones and misses some; the assay was immunoSEQ multiplex PCR. The data show 120,000 to 150,000 clones, under 80% seen once. Material: PBMCs. All receptors derive from a male donor in good health and CMV-seronegative.

The V and J genes are TRBV10-1 and TRBJ2-1; D gene unclear. Per germline, CDR1 WNHNN and CDR2 SYGVQD (reference sequence). Trimming removed 5 bases from V and 5 bases from J, with 7 bases in between. This CDR3 is 12 amino acids long. CDR3 sequence (DNA): TGCGCCAGCAGTACCTATCACAATGAGCAGTTCTTC. The encoded protein is CASSTYHNEQFF.

The rearrangement links TRBV30 to TRBJ2-7, with 8 bases aligning to TRBD2. Per germline, CDR1 GTSNPN and CDR2 SVGIG (reference sequence). Germline trimming cut 3 bases from V and 5 bases from J; bases unmatched to any gene: 15. This CDR3 is 16 amino acids long. CDR3 sequence reads: CAWSLIPGTRVDEQYF. CDR3 DNA: TGTGCCTGGAGCCTAATCCCCGGGACTAGAGTAGACGAGCAGTACTTC.

Points on this clone: Germline is not matched at one junction end, which may reflect a read error. V usage is TRBV6-1 and J usage is TRBJ1-2; D is possibly TRBD1 (5 bases). The CDR3 covers 14 residues. Germline CDR1 is MNHNS and CDR2 is SASEGT. The CDR3 DNA reads as TGTGCCAGCAGTGATGGGGGAGGGCTACAAGGCTACCCCTTC. Translation: CASSDGGGLQGYPF.

V and J are TRBV5-1 and TRBJ2-7; 8 bases are a match to TRBD1. Per the germline V gene, CDR1 is SGHRS and CDR2 is YFSETQ. J was trimmed by 2 bases and V by 0 bases; bases with no gene match: 4. The CDR3 spans 15 residues. The CDR3, as DNA: TGCGCCAGCAGCTTGGGACAGGGGTCCACCTACGAGCAGTACTTC. This sequence encodes CASSLGQGSTYEQYF.

This clone is a singleton in its sample. This chain joins TRBV27 and TRBJ1-4, with 8 bases matching TRBD1. Germline values: CDR1 MNHEY, CDR2 SMNVEV (reference sequence). CDR3 length equals 17 residues. Trimming removed 5 bases from V and 7 bases from J; junction bases left unmatched: 15. In DNA form, the CDR3 reads TGTGCCAGCAGTACAAGCCTGAGGACAGGGTTCCTTGAAAAACTGTTTTTT. Residues: CASSTSLRTGFLEKLFF.

The chain uses TRBV18 and TRBJ2-5; 8 bases align to TRBD2. From germline, CDR1 is KGHSH and CDR2 LQKENI. The CDR3 extends over 14 amino acids. V was pared by 6 bases and J by 11 bases, with 14 bases of the junction left unmatched. The CDR3 here is CASSLTSVSGKQYF. The CDR3 bases are TGTGCCAGCTCCCTGACTAGCGTCTCCGGTAAGCAGTACTTC.

The gene calls are TRBV2 and TRBJ1-3, with 8 bases lining up with TRBD1. From germline, CDR1 is SNHLY and CDR2 FYNNEI. This CDR3 is 16 amino acids long. V dropped 6 bases and J dropped 4; count of bases not matched to a gene: 11. CDR3 sequence: CASSDPRTGRGNTIYF. The CDR3, as DNA: TGTGCCAGCAGCGACCCCAGGACAGGGAGGGGAAACACCATATATTTT.

Only one count was recorded for this clone. The V and J genes are TRBV7-9 and TRBJ2-5; 7 bases map to TRBD2. Germline V gives CDR1 SEHNR, CDR2 FQNEAQ (reference sequence). With 4 bases clipped from V and 5 bases from J, the junction kept 13 bases outside the gene matches. This CDR3 comprises 16 residues. In DNA, the CDR3 is TGTGCCAGCAGCTGGGTCGAGAGTCCCGGGAGGGAGACCCAGTACTTC. As protein: CASSWVESPGRETQYF.

The rearrangement links TRBV25-1 to TRBJ2-7, with 9 bases lining up with TRBD2. V dropped 2 bases and J dropped 6; count of bases not matched to a gene: 11. Looked up from germline, CDR1 is MGHDK and CDR2 is SYGVNS. The CDR3 loop spans 16 amino acids. CDR3 protein: CASSEDWGGTSSEQYF. As DNA, the CDR3 is TGTGCCAGCAGTGAAGATTGGGGTGGGACTAGCTCCGAGCAGTACTTC.

This clone was observed a single time. V usage is TRBV13 and J usage is TRBJ2-1; TRBD1 might be the D (6 bases). V lost 3 bases, J lost 2 bases, and 20 bases lay in between. From germline, CDR1 is PRHDT and CDR2 FYEKMQ (reference sequence). CDR3 length equals 18 residues. CDR3 loop: CASSFNPDRLDAYNEQFF. CDR3 bases: TGTGCCAGCAGCTTCAACCCGGACAGATTAGATGCCTACAATGAGCAGTTCTTC.

V usage is TRBV5-6 and J usage is TRBJ1-2; possibly TRBD1 for D (5 bases). CDR1 is SGHDT and CDR2 is YYEEEE in the germline V gene. Deletions cut 0 bases from V and 3 bases from J, with 9 bases between. CDR3 length: 14 amino acids. The CDR3 bases are TGTGCCAGCAGCTTGGTACGGGGGGACTATGGCTACACCTTC. Translating gives CASSLVRGDYGYTF. Together with reference TRBV5-6 and TRBJ1-2, the CDR3 gives the full variable domain: DAGVTQSPTHLIKTRGQQVTLRCSPKSGHDTVSWYQQALGQGPQFIFQYYEEEERQRGNFPDRFSGHQFPNYSSELNVNALLLGDSALYLCASSLVRGDYGYTFGSGTRLTVV.

The rearrangement joins TRBV4-1 to TRBJ2-5; 8 bases line up with TRBD1. This CDR3 is 15 amino acids long. Germline CDR1 reads MGHRA; CDR2 reads YSYEKL. V lost 1 base and J lost 4; bases outside the gene matches: 5. The CDR3 DNA is TGCGCCAGCAGCCAAGTAAAAGACAGGGGAGAGACCCAGTACTTC. Protein sequence: CASSQVKDRGETQYF.

Concerning this clone: One end of the junction is discordant with germline, which a read error may explain. The chain joins TRBV7-7 to TRBJ2-5; 11 bases line up with TRBD2. Germline lookup yields CDR1 SSHAT and CDR2 FNYEAQ (reference sequence). This CDR3 comprises 17 residues. As DNA, the CDR3 is TGTGCTAGCAGCCTTCTGACTAGCGGGGCAATCCAAGAGACCCAGTACTTC. Translating gives CASSLLTSGAIQETQYF.

This chain connects TRBV2 to TRBJ2-3; D uncertain. V lost 0 bases and J lost 4, with 11 bases in between. This CDR3 contains 15 residues. Germline CDR1 and CDR2: SNHLY and FYNNEI. In DNA, the CDR3 is TGTGCCAGCAGTGAAGCTCTTGGAGCGTCAGATACGCAGTATTTT. Translation gives CASSEALGASDTQYF.

The chain couples TRBV28 to TRBJ1-3, with D possibly being TRBD1 (5 bases). The CDR3 runs 14 residues. The germline gives CDR1 MDHEN, CDR2 SYDVKM. The V end was cut by 3 bases, the J end by 2 bases, with 8 bases between. CDR3 region: CASSLGGAGNTIYF. Here the CDR3 DNA reads TGTGCCAGCAGTTTGGGAGGGGCTGGAAACACCATATATTTT. The entire variable domain, with the rest obtained from reference TRBV28 and TRBJ1-3, is as follows: DVKVTQSSRYLVKRTGEKVFLECVQDMDHENMFWYRQDPGLGLRLIYFSYDVKMKEKGDIPEGYSVSREKKERFSLILESASTNQTSMYLCASSLGGAGNTIYFGEGSWLTVV.

This clone was picked up one time. The chain links TRBV19 to TRBJ2-7, with 10 bases that match TRBD1. The CDR3 is made up of 14 amino acids. Germline lookup yields CDR1 LNHDA and CDR2 SQIVND (reference sequence). Unmatched junction bases numbered 4, after V lost 7 bases and J lost 1 base. CDR3 coding DNA: TGTGCCAGTACCCCGGGACAGGGGTCCTACGAGCAGTACTTC. Translated: CASTPGQGSYEQYF.

Only one count was recorded for this clone. The CDR3 DNA is TGTGCCAGCACCCTTACGGGACTCCTGACCTACGAGCAGTACTTC. Its translation is CASTLTGLLTYEQYF. This sequence joins TRBV6-6 and TRBJ2-7; a possible D gene is TRBD2 (6 bases). V was cut by 7 bases and J by 2 bases, with 18 bases left in between. The germline V gene has CDR1 MNHNY and CDR2 SVGAGI (reference sequence). This CDR3 comprises 15 residues.

V is TRBV11-3 and J is TRBJ1-1; 9 bases agree with TRBD1. CDR3 size: 13 residues. The V segment lost 5 bases and the J segment 4 bases; nucleotides outside the gene matches: 2. Germline V gene lookup returns CDR1 SGHNT and CDR2 YENEEA. The CDR3 here is CASSRTGVTEAFF. In nucleotides, the CDR3 is TGTGCCAGCAGCCGGACAGGGGTCACTGAAGCTTTCTTT.

The chain employs TRBV27 and TRBJ2-7; 8 bases align to TRBD1. Germline V gene sequence: CDR1 MNHEY, CDR2 SMNVEV (reference sequence). CDR3 length: 14 residues. The V and J ends lost 2 bases and 7 bases, in that order; junction bases with no gene match: 7. The CDR3 sequence: CASSLRTGGREQYF. For the CDR3, the DNA is TGTGCCAGCAGTTTACGAACAGGGGGAAGGGAGCAGTACTTC.

V gene TRBV4-1 combines with J gene TRBJ1-2, with a weak D call TRBD1 (5 bases). Trimming took 0 bases from V and 4 from J, leaving 12 bases between them. Germline CDR1 is MGHRA and CDR2 is YSYEKL. The CDR3 has 15 residues. The CDR3 loop is CASSQDPGRTYGYTF. CDR3 DNA: TGCGCCAGCAGCCAAGATCCAGGGCGGACCTATGGCTACACCTTC.

This clone is labeled as medium-sized. The chain links TRBV7-3 to TRBJ2-1; 8 bases align to TRBD2. The germline V gene has CDR1 SGHTA and CDR2 FQGTGA. The CDR3 sequence is 15 residues long. Unmatched junction bases numbered 5, after V lost 4 bases and J lost 3 bases. The chain's CDR3 is CASSYAGGDYNEQFF. The CDR3 DNA reads TGTGCCAGCAGCTATGCGGGGGGCGACTACAATGAGCAGTTCTTC.

The chain combines TRBV30 with TRBJ1-1; D is possibly TRBD1 (6 bases). Germline CDR1 is GTSNPN and CDR2 is SVGIG (reference sequence). CDR3 length equals 15 residues. The V gene lost 0 bases and the J gene lost 7 bases, with 18 bases spanning the gap. The CDR3 loop reads CAWSVRGRSTGEAFF. The CDR3 nucleotides are TGTGCCTGGAGTGTAAGGGGCAGATCGACAGGTGAAGCTTTCTTT.

The V gene is TRBV5-1, the J gene TRBJ2-7; 12 bases fit TRBD1. The CDR3 sequence is 15 residues long. Germline V gene data show CDR1 as SGHRS and CDR2 as YFSETQ. The J segment lost 7 bases and the V segment lost 5 bases, leaving 10 bases of the junction unmatched. CDR3 coding DNA: TGCGCCAGCAGAGCCCCGGGACAGGGGGCGCTTGAGCAGTACTTC. The encoded protein is CASRAPGQGALEQYF.

The genes are TRBV19 and TRBJ1-5; D not certain. The germline V and J ends were trimmed by 3 bases and 0 bases, with 9 bases remaining between them. This CDR3 region has 15 residues. Germline loops: CDR1 LNHDA, CDR2 SQIVND (reference sequence). The CDR3 sequence: CASSMEGASNQPQHF. The DNA of the CDR3 is TGTGCCAGTAGTATGGAAGGAGCTAGCAATCAGCCCCAGCATTTT.

The gene calls are TRBV30 and TRBJ2-7, with D maybe TRBD1 (6 bases). The length of the CDR3 is 13 residues. V lost 5 bases to trimming and J lost 3 bases, with 14 bases between them. Germline CDR1 is GTSNPN and CDR2 is SVGIG (reference sequence). The CDR3 here is CAWRRQADYEQYF. CDR3 coding DNA: TGTGCCTGGCGGAGACAGGCCGACTACGAGCAGTACTTC.